The T cell receptor (beta chain) under discussion was sequenced for a study of blood T cell repertoires in COVID-19. Profiling relied on immunoSEQ multiplex PCR, and the TCRdb table lists in-frame clones only, not all of them. The sample shows some 91,000 clones, 75% to 95% of them seen only once. The sample consisted of peripheral blood. The sequence derives from a man aged 55 to 69 with acute or convalescent COVID-19.

As DNA, the CDR3 is TGTGCCAGCTCACCAAGGGTAGGCAGGGCGTCCGGGAATGAAAAACTGTTTTTT. Its protein is CASSPRVGRASGNEKLFF. The chain recombines TRBV18 with TRBJ1-4; D possibly corresponds to TRBD1 (5 bases). CDR1 and CDR2 (germline): KGHSH, LQKENI. This CDR3 spans 18 amino acids. The V end lost 2 bases, the J end lost 5 bases, and 21 bases lay between the germline ends.